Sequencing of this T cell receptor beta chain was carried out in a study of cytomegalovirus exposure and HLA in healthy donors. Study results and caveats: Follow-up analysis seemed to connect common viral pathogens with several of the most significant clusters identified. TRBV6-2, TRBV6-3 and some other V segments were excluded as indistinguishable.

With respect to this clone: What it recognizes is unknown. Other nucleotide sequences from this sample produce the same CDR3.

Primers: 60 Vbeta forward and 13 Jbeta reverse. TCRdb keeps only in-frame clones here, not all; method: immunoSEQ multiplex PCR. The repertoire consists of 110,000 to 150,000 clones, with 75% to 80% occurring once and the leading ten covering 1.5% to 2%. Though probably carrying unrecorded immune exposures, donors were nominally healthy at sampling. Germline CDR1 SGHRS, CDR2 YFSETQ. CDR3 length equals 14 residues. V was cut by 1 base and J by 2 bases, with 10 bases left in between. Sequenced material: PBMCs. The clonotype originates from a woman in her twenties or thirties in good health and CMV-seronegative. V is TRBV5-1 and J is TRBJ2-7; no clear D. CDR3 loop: CASSLNAGTYEQYF. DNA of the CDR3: TGCGCCAGCAGCTTGAATGCAGGCACCTACGAGCAGTACTTC.